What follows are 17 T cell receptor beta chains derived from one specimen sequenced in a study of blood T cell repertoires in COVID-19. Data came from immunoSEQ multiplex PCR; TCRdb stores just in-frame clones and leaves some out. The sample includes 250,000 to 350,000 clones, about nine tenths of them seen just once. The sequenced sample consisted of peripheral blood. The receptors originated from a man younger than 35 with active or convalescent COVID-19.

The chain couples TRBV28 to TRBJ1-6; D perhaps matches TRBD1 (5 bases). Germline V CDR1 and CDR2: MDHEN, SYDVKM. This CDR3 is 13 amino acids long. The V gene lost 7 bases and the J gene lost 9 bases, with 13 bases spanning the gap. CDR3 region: CASKTGILSPLHF. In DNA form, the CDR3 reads TGTGCCAGCAAAACAGGAATCCTTTCACCCCTCCACTTT.

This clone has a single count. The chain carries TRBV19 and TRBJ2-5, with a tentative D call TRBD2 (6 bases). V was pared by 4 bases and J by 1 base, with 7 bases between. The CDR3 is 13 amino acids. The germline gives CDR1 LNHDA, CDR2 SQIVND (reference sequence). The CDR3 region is CASSTGLQETQYF. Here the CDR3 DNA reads TGTGCCAGTAGTACGGGACTCCAAGAGACCCAGTACTTC.

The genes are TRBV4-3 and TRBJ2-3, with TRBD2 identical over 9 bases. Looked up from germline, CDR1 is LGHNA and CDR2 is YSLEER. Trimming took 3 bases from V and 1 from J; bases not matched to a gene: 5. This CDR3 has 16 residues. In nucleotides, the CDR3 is TGCGCCAGCAGCCAGGACCAGCGGGGGGGCACAGATACGCAGTATTTT. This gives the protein CASSQDQRGGTDTQYF.

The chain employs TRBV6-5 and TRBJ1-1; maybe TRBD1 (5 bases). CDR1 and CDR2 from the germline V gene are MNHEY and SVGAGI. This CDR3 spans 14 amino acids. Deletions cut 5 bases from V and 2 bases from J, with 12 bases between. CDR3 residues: CASSTPGLNTEAFF. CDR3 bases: TGTGCCAGCAGTACACCGGGACTCAACACTGAAGCTTTCTTT.

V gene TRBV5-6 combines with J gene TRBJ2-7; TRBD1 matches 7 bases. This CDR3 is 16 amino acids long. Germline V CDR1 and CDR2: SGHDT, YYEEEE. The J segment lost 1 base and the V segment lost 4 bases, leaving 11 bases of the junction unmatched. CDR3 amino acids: CASSPDRRFRSYEQYF. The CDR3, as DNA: TGTGCCAGCAGCCCGGACAGGAGGTTTAGGTCCTACGAGCAGTACTTC.

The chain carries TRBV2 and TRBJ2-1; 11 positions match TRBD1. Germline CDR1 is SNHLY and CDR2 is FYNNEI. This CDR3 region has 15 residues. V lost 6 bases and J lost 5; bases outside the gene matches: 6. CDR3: CASRQGTGGHNEQFF. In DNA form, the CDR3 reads TGTGCCAGCAGGCAAGGGACAGGGGGGCACAATGAGCAGTTCTTC.

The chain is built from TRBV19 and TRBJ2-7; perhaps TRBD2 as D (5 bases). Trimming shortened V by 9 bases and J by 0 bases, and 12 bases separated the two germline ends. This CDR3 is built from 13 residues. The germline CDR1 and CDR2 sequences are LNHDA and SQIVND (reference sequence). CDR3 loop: CASSAENSYEQYF. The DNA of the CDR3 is TGTGCCAGCTCAGCGGAAAACTCCTACGAGCAGTACTTC.

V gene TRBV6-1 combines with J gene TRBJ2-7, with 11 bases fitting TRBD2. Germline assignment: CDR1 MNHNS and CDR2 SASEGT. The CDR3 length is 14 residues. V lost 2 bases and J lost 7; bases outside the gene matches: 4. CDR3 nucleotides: TGTGCCAGCAGTGAACTAGCGGGAGGTGAGGAGCAGTACTTC. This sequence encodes CASSELAGGEEQYF.

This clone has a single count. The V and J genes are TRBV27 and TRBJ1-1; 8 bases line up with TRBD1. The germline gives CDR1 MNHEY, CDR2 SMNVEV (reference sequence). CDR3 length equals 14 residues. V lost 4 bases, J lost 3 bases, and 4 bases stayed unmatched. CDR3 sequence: CASSSAGGYTEAFF. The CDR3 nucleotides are TGTGCCAGCAGTTCAGCAGGGGGCTACACTGAAGCTTTCTTT.

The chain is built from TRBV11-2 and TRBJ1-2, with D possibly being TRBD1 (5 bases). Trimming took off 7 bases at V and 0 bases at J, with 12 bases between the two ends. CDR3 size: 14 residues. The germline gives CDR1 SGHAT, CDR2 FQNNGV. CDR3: CASTSPGANYGYTF. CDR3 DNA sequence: TGTGCCAGCACTTCACCGGGGGCTAACTATGGCTACACCTTC. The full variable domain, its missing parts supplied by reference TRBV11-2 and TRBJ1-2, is EAGVAQSPRYKIIEKRQSVAFWCNPISGHATLYWYQQILGQGPKLLIQFQNNGVVDDSQLPKDRFSAERLKGVDSTLKIQPAKLEDSAVYLCASTSPGANYGYTFGSGTRLTVV.

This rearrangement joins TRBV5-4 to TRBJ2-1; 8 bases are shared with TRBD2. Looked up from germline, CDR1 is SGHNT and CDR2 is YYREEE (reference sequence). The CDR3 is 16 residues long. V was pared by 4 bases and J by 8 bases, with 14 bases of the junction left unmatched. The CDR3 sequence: CASSPGLETSVYEQFF. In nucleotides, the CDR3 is TGTGCCAGCAGCCCGGGACTAGAAACGTCTGTCTATGAGCAGTTCTTC.

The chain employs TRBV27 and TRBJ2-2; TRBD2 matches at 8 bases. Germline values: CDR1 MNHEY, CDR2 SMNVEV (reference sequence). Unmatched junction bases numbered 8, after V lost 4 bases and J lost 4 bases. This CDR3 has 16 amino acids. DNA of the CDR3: TGTGCCAGCAGTTCACCAGCGGGGGCTGGCACCGGGGAGCTGTTTTTT. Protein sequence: CASSSPAGAGTGELFF.

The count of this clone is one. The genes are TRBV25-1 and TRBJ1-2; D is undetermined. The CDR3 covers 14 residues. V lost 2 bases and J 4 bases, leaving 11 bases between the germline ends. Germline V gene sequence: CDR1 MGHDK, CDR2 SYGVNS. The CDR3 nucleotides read TGTGCCAGCAGTGAACGGTCAGGCTTCTATGGCTACACCTTC. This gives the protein CASSERSGFYGYTF.

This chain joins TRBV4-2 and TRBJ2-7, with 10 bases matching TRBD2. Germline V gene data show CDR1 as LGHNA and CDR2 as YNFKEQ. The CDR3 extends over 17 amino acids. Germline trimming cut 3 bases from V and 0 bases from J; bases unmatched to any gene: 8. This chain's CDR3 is CASSQTAWTSGSYEQYF. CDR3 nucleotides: TGTGCCAGCAGCCAGACCGCCTGGACTAGCGGCTCCTACGAGCAGTACTTC.

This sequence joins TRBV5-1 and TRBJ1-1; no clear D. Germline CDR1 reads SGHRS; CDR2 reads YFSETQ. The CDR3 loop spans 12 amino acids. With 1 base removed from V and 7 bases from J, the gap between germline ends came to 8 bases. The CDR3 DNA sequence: TGCGCCAGCAGCTTGTTTGCCGGTGAAGCTTTCTTT. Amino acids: CASSLFAGEAFF.

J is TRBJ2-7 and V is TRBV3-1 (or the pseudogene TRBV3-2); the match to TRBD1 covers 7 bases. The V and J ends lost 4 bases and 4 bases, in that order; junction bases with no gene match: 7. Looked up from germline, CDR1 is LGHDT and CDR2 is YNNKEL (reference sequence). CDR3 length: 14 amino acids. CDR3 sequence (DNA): TGTGCCAGCAGCCCGCCGGGACAGAGTTACGAGCAGTACTTC. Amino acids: CASSPPGQSYEQYF.

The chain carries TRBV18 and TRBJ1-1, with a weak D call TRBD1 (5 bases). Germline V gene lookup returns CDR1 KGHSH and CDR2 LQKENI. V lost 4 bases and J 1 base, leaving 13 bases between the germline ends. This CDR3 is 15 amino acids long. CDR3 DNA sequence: TGTGCCAGCTCACGGGCAGGGCCTACGAACACTGAAGCTTTCTTT. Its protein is CASSRAGPTNTEAFF.